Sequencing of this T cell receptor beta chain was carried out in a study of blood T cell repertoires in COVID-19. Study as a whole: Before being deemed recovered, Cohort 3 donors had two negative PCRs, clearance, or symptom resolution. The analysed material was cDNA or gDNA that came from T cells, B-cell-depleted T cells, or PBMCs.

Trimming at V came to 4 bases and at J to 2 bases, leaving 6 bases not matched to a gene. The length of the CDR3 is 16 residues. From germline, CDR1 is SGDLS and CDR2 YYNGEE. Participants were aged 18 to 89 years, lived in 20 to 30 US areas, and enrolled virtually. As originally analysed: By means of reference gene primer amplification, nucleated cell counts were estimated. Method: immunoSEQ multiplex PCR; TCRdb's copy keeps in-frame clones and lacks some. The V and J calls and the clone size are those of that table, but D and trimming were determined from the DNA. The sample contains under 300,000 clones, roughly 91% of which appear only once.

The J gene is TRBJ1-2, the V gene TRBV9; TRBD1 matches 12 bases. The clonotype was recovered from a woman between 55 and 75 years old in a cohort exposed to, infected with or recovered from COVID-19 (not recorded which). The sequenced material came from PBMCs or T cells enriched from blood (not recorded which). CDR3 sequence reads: CASSPGGTGGNYGYTF. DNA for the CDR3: TGTGCCAGCAGCCCAGGGGGGACAGGGGGCAACTATGGCTACACCTTC.